Presented here are 8 T cell receptor beta chains from one specimen sequenced in a study of patients and donors after allogeneic stem cell transplantation. TCRdb reprocessed the RT-PCR reads via MiXCR and lists one record per CDR3 protein. The sample records 200,000 to 250,000 distinct CDR3 sequences, roughly 13% being singletons. Sequencing input: blood, either unsorted or a sorted T cell fraction (not recorded which). All receptors come from a human donor who was either an allogeneic HSCT recipient or a stem cell or donor lymphocyte infusion donor (not recorded which). It is not recorded whose cells these are; they may come from a transplant donor.

This clonotype has just a few counts. This chain connects TRBV5-4 to TRBJ1-5, with a tentative D call TRBD1 (5 bases). The length of the CDR3 is 15 residues. The germline V gene has CDR1 SGHNT and CDR2 YYREEE (reference sequence). V was cut by 0 bases and J by 2 bases, with 9 bases left in between. The CDR3 DNA reads as TGTGCCAGCAGCTTGGATCAGGGACGCAATCAGCCCCAGCATTTT. Translation: CASSLDQGRNQPQHF. The full variable domain, in which reference TRBV5-4 and TRBJ1-5 provide the parts outside the CDR3, is ETGVTQSPTHLIKTRGQQVTLRCSSQSGHNTVSWYQQALGQGPQFIFQYYREEENGRGNFPPRFSGLQFPNYSSELNVNALELDDSALYLCASSLDQGRNQPQHFGDGTRLSIL.

This clonotype was observed many times. V usage is TRBV5-1 and J usage is TRBJ2-2, with TRBD1 as a possible D gene (6 bases). Trimming stripped 7 bases from V and 6 bases from J, with 19 bases between. The CDR3 is 15 amino acids. Germline CDR1 and CDR2: SGHRS and YFSETQ. This CDR3 is CASSEGTTRAGELFF. The CDR3 DNA follows: TGCGCCAGCTCCGAAGGGACAACAAGGGCCGGGGAGCTGTTTTTT.

V usage is TRBV5-1 and J usage is TRBJ2-5, with 10 bases aligning to TRBD2. CDR1 and CDR2 (germline): SGHRS, YFSETQ. This CDR3 is built from 16 residues. V dropped 0 bases and J dropped 3; count of bases not matched to a gene: 5. The CDR3 is CASSLAQRGGEETQYF. CDR3 bases: TGCGCCAGCAGCTTGGCCCAGCGGGGGGGCGAAGAGACCCAGTACTTC.

This clonotype has only a few counts. This rearrangement joins TRBV7-2 to TRBJ1-1, with a weak D call TRBD1 (5 bases). This CDR3 region has 17 residues. In germline, CDR1 is SGHTA, CDR2 FQGNSA. The V end was cut by 7 bases, the J end by 4 bases, with 25 bases between. CDR3 sequence reads: CASTSFRSVRGSTEAFF. The CDR3 DNA reads TGTGCCAGCACCTCTTTTAGAAGTGTAAGGGGAAGCACTGAAGCTTTCTTT.

This clonotype appeared a few times. This chain connects TRBV5-1 to TRBJ1-1; TRBD1 matches at 8 bases. Per the germline V gene, CDR1 is SGHRS and CDR2 is YFSETQ. The CDR3 is made up of 15 amino acids. The junction had 8 bases not matched to a gene; V was cut back by 3 bases and J by 4 bases. The CDR3 nucleotides are TGCGCCAGCAGCTGGACAGGGCAAGAGGGCACTGAAGCTTTCTTT. Its translation: CASSWTGQEGTEAFF.

CDR3 bases: TGTGCCAGCAGCCTTTACGGAAACACCATATATTTT. Residues: CASSLYGNTIYF. The chain employs TRBV3-1 and TRBJ1-3; D gene uncertain. V lost 4 bases and J 4 bases, leaving 5 bases between the germline ends. Germline V lookup: CDR1 LGHDT, CDR2 YNNKEL (reference sequence). The CDR3 sequence is 12 residues long.

This clonotype has at least ten counts. The rearrangement joins TRBV5-1 to TRBJ2-7; 7 bases match TRBD1. The CDR3 is made up of 13 amino acids. Germline CDR1 SGHRS, CDR2 YFSETQ. V lost 4 bases and J lost 7; bases outside the gene matches: 8. The CDR3 nucleotides are TGCGCCAGCAGCCGGGACAGTTTTGGTGAGCAGTACTTC. It translates to CASSRDSFGEQYF.

The chain recombines TRBV6-1 with TRBJ2-1; 9 nucleotides align to TRBD2. Trimming removed 7 bases from V and 7 bases from J; junction bases left unmatched: 11. This CDR3 region has 15 residues. CDR1 and CDR2 from the germline V gene are MNHNS and SASEGT. This CDR3 is CASILTGTSSNEQFF. DNA for the CDR3: TGTGCCAGCATTCTTACCGGGACTAGCTCGAATGAGCAGTTCTTC.